Shown below are 13 T cell receptor beta chains from a single sample sequenced in a study of blood T cell repertoires in COVID-19. Generated by immunoSEQ multiplex PCR, the TCRdb table keeps only in-frame clones and is missing some. Among 70,000 or so clones listed, about three quarters were seen once. Material for sequencing was peripheral blood. These TCRs come from a woman aged 70-85 years with acute or convalescent COVID-19.

The chain employs TRBV19 and TRBJ1-5, with D unclear. There are 16 residues in the CDR3. V was cut by 5 bases and J by 0 bases, with 14 bases left in between. Per germline, CDR1 LNHDA and CDR2 SQIVND (reference sequence). As DNA, the CDR3 is TGTGCCAGTAGTGCCGAGGTTCTTTATAGCAATCAGCCCCAGCATTTT. Its protein product is CASSAEVLYSNQPQHF.

The J gene is TRBJ2-4, the V gene TRBV9, with D possibly being TRBD2 (6 bases). Germline CDR1 and CDR2: SGDLS and YYNGEE. The V and J ends lost 3 bases and 1 base respectively, with 20 bases between them. This CDR3 spans 18 amino acids. The CDR3 DNA reads TGTGCCAGCAGCGACCCGTCCTGGGAGGTGAGGGCCAAAAACATTCAGTACTTC. This codes for CASSDPSWEVRAKNIQYF.

Comment on this clone: The germline gene is not matched at one end of the junction; a read error may be the cause. J is TRBJ1-3 and V is TRBV6-1, with a tentative D call TRBD1 (5 bases). The CDR3 is made up of 17 amino acids. The germline V gene has CDR1 MNHNS and CDR2 SASEGT. The CDR3 sequence is CASRESWGGYSGNTIYF. The CDR3 DNA reads TGTGCCAGCCGTGAGTCCTGGGGCGGCTACTCTGGAAACACCATATATTTT.

This rearrangement joins TRBV2 to TRBJ2-2, with a weak D call TRBD1 (8 bases). This CDR3 is built from 16 residues. Looked up from germline, CDR1 is SNHLY and CDR2 is FYNNEI. V lost 6 bases, J lost 1 base, and 15 bases lay in between. The CDR3 sequence is CASRGGTGLNTGELFF. CDR3 DNA: TGTGCCAGCAGGGGGGGGACAGGACTGAACACCGGGGAGCTGTTTTTT.

The chain joins TRBV5-4 to TRBJ2-3, with 9 bases matching TRBD1. Germline V gene lookup returns CDR1 SGHNT and CDR2 YYREEE (reference sequence). The CDR3 loop spans 16 amino acids. Trimming cost V 2 bases and J 5 bases; bases outside gene matches: 9. The CDR3 reads CASSLEVVTGGDTQYF. The CDR3 DNA follows: TGTGCCAGCAGCTTAGAGGTAGTGACAGGGGGAGATACGCAGTATTTT. The whole variable domain, remainder taken from reference TRBV5-4 and TRBJ2-3, is ETGVTQSPTHLIKTRGQQVTLRCSSQSGHNTVSWYQQALGQGPQFIFQYYREEENGRGNFPPRFSGLQFPNYSSELNVNALELDDSALYLCASSLEVVTGGDTQYFGPGTRLTVL.

The chain carries TRBV19 and TRBJ1-4, with TRBD1 matching over 7 bases. The CDR3 runs 12 residues. Germline V gene data show CDR1 as LNHDA and CDR2 as SQIVND (reference sequence). V was clipped by 7 bases and J by 5 bases; unmatched bases: 1. For the CDR3, the DNA is TGTGCCAGTAACAGGGGAAATGAAAAACTGTTTTTT. It codes for CASNRGNEKLFF. Full variable domain (missing parts from reference TRBV19 and TRBJ1-4): DGGITQSPKYLFRKEGQNVTLSCEQNLNHDAMYWYRQDPGQGLRLIYYSQIVNDFQKGDIAEGYSVSREKKESFPLTVTSAQKNPTAFYLCASNRGNEKLFFGSGTQLSVL.

In the case of this clone: Other DNA sequences in the sample encode the same CDR3. V is TRBV5-1 and J is TRBJ2-7, with 8 bases that match TRBD1. V lost 3 bases, J lost 0 bases, and 2 bases stayed unmatched. CDR1 is SGHRS, CDR2 YFSETQ, per germline. CDR3 length: 14 amino acids. The CDR3 protein is CASSSGTGSYEQYF. In nucleotides, the CDR3 is TGCGCCAGCAGCTCTGGGACAGGCTCCTACGAGCAGTACTTC.

The chain uses TRBV19 and TRBJ1-2, with TRBD1 matching 8 bases. This CDR3 is built from 16 residues. From germline, CDR1 is LNHDA and CDR2 SQIVND (reference sequence). The V and J ends lost 5 bases and 4 bases, in that order; junction bases with no gene match: 12. In DNA, the CDR3 is TGTGCCAGTAGTGAGTTCCAGGGGGCTATTGGCTATGGCTACACCTTC. Translation gives CASSEFQGAIGYGYTF.

This chain joins TRBV18 and TRBJ1-5; TRBD1 agrees at 7 bases. Germline CDR1 is KGHSH and CDR2 is LQKENI. Trimming cost V 3 bases and J 3 bases; bases outside gene matches: 5. The CDR3 runs to 15 residues. The CDR3 nucleotides are TGTGCCAGCTCACCCGGACAGGCCTCCAATCAGCCCCAGCATTTT. Protein: CASSPGQASNQPQHF.

J is TRBJ2-5 and V is TRBV19, with a weak D call TRBD2 (6 bases). CDR1 is LNHDA, CDR2 SQIVND, per germline (reference sequence). The CDR3 is 14 residues long. The V end was cut by 5 bases, the J end by 2 bases, with 12 bases between. CDR3 coding DNA: TGTGCCAGTAGTCTCTCCGGGAGTCAAGAGACCCAGTACTTC. Translation: CASSLSGSQETQYF.

The V gene is TRBV10-3, the J gene TRBJ1-3; TRBD1 might be the D (6 bases). Trimming cost V 4 bases and J 0 bases, with 10 bases left between them. The CDR3 consists of 15 residues. Germline V lookup: CDR1 ENHRY, CDR2 SYGVKD. The CDR3 DNA follows: TGTGCCATCAGTGTACAGGGCCTCTCTGGAAACACCATATATTTT. It specifies CAISVQGLSGNTIYF.

This CDR3 reads CASSATGDSYGYTF. Here the CDR3 DNA reads TGTGCCAGCAGTGCCACGGGGGATTCCTATGGCTACACCTTC. The chain employs TRBV25-1 and TRBJ1-2, with a possible D match to TRBD1 (5 bases). Germline CDR1 is MGHDK and CDR2 is SYGVNS. The CDR3 loop spans 14 amino acids. V lost 4 bases and J lost 4, with 13 bases in between.

The V gene is TRBV15, the J gene TRBJ1-1; D may be TRBD1 (5 bases). CDR1 is LNHNV and CDR2 is YYDKDF in the germline V gene (reference sequence). The CDR3 is 16 residues long. V was cut by 7 bases and J by 0 bases, with 18 bases left in between. In DNA, the CDR3 is TGTGCCACCACCCCTGGGAAGGGACTTATGAACACTGAAGCTTTCTTT. Translated: CATTPGKGLMNTEAFF.